This TCR beta chain is from a study of a mutant IDH1 vaccine in newly diagnosed glioma. Study information: Those enrolled had earlier been treated with radiotherapy, temozolomide, or both, mostly both.

Study-level findings and limits: There seemed to be no relation between pseudoprogression and changes in top peripheral T cell clonotypes. Vaccine-induced immune responses were detected in over 90% of patients.

Concerning this clone itself: What it binds is not known.

Time point here: week 23, last vaccination. Vaccination comprised doses that each held 300 ug of mutant IDH1 20-mer peptide, plus topical imiquimod. Measured with immunoSEQ multiplex PCR; TCRdb has only the in-frame clones, and not every one. This table has around 60,000 clones, about 88% appearing once. The clonotype originates from a man younger than 45 with glioma. This specimen was PBMCs, taken from a glioma patient whose treatment included an IDH1 peptide vaccine.

As DNA, the CDR3 is TGTGCCAGCAGCCAGGTGGGACAGGGTCTTCCCTATGGCTACACCTTC. It specifies CASSQVGQGLPYGYTF. The chain combines TRBV14 with TRBJ1-2; 9 bases match TRBD1. The germline CDR1 and CDR2 sequences are SGHDN and FVKESK. CDR3 length: 16 residues. Trimming at V came to 3 bases and at J to 4 bases, leaving 9 bases not matched to a gene. The entire variable domain, with the rest obtained from reference TRBV14 and TRBJ1-2, is as follows: EAGVTQFPSHSVIEKGQTVTLRCDPISGHDNLYWYRRVMGKEIKFLLHFVKESKQDESGMPNNRFLAERTGGTYSTLKVQPAELEDSGVYFCASSQVGQGLPYGYTFGSGTRLTVV.